This record covers a single T cell receptor (beta chain). This specimen comes from a study of T-cell reconstitution after alpha-beta-depleted transplantation in children. Unique molecular identifiers were built into the TCRbeta library. TCRdb itself ran the PCR reads through MiXCR, one entry per CDR3 protein. In the table there are approximately 980,000 distinct CDR3 sequences, around 30% of which are singletons. This CDR3 is 15 amino acids long. Trimming pared 2 bases from V and 7 bases from J, leaving 17 bases between. Germline V gene sequence: CDR1 MNHEY, CDR2 SVGAGI. The V gene is TRBV6-5, the J gene TRBJ1-2; a possible D gene is TRBD1 (6 bases). The receptor comes from a boy in the first two years of life who had a stem cell transplant for SCID, so the T cells may come from the graft donor. The sequencing here drew on PBMCs, mostly from graft donor cells, taken 360 days after TCRalphabeta/CD19-depleted stem cell transplant. The CDR3 sequence is CASSYTEGGGAGYTF. For the CDR3, the DNA is TGTGCCAGCAGTTACACCGAGGGGGGAGGCGCTGGCTACACCTTC.